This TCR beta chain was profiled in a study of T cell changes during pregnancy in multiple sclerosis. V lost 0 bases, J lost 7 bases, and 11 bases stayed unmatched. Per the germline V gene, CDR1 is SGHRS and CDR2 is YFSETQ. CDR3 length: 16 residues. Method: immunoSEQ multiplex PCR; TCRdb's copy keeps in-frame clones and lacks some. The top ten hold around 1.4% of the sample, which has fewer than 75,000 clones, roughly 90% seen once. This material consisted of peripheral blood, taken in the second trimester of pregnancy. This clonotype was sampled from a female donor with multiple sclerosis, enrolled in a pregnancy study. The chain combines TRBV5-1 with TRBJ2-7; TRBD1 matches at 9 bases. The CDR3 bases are TGCGCCAGCAGCTTGGGGGGGACAGGGCGGGGCGGAGAGCAGTACTTC. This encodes CASSLGGTGRGGEQYF.